The rows below give T cell receptor beta chains drawn from one sample of a study of T-cell reconstitution after alpha-beta-depleted transplantation in children. TCRdb reanalysed the PCR reads using MiXCR and keeps one entry per CDR3 protein. This table holds 250,000 to 400,000 distinct CDR3 sequences, around 20% found once. The source material was PBMCs, mostly from graft donor cells, sampled 180 days after TCRalphabeta/CD19-depleted stem cell transplant. Receptors were obtained from a male patient aged 10-17 years who had a stem cell transplant for acute lymphoblastic leukemia, so the T cells may come from the graft donor. CDR3s include the opening cysteine and the closing phenylalanine or tryptophan.

>TRBV29-1|TRBJ2-2
CSVGEITGELFF
>TRBV27|TRBJ2-1
CAAQAVFRGAEQFF
>TRBV2|TRBJ1-4
CASRRGQANEKLFF
>TRBV5-1|TRBJ2-5
CASSLPGRQETQYF
>TRBV5-1|TRBJ2-7
CASSLDRGRAAYEQYF
>TRBV12-3/TRBV12-4|TRBJ1-5
CASNLQGVNQPQHF
>TRBV18|TRBJ2-1
CASSIAGGHYEQFF
>TRBV11-2|TRBJ2-1
CASSLFGAVPNGDEQFF
>TRBV25-1|TRBJ1-2
CASSEMYYGYTF
>TRBV5-1|TRBJ1-2
CASSLRPGQRGAHGYTF
>TRBV11-2|TRBJ1-1
CASSFPVAGWPEAFF
>TRBV7-8|TRBJ2-2
CASFPLGVTGELFF
>TRBV5-1|TRBJ2-5
CASSAAEGETQYF
>TRBV4-2|TRBJ2-7
CASTEDSANSYEQYF
>TRBV2|TRBJ2-3
CASRRDRGRKDTQYF
>TRBV5-5|TRBJ1-3
CASSGTGLYDRGNTIYF
>TRBV5-1|TRBJ2-3
CASSPAWDTQYF
>TRBV14|TRBJ2-7
CASSQSRDRGSPYEQYF
>TRBV7-9|TRBJ2-5
CASSSSGTREAETQYF
>TRBV5-1|TRBJ2-2
CANSFRRANTGELFF
>TRBV12-3/TRBV12-4|TRBJ2-1
CASSLALGRESAGWSYNEQFF
>TRBV29-1|TRBJ2-3
CSVEDHGGRAADTQYF
>TRBV20-1|TRBJ1-2
CSARKGEAHGYTF
>TRBV18|TRBJ2-5
CASSPSGRASDTQYF
>TRBV5-1|TRBJ2-3
CASSNPGRATDTQYF
>TRBV4-2|TRBJ2-7
CASSASGGHYEQYF
>TRBV4-1|TRBJ2-7
CASSQATATYEQYF